Listed below are T cell receptor beta chains from one sample, sequenced in a study of shared clonotypes between healthy human individuals. TCRdb's copy holds only in-frame clones and misses some; the assay was immunoSEQ multiplex PCR. The sample lists approximately 1,500,000 clones, 98% occurring once. Sequencing used naive CD4+ T cells sorted from blood. Source of these receptors: a man aged 25-45 years in good health. CDR3s include the opening cysteine and the closing phenylalanine or tryptophan. A D gene is named only where the DNA matches it firmly. Only part of the rows carry a size: once, few, many, or a class if the clone is expanded.

CDR3nt,CDR3aa,d_gene,j_gene,v_gene,abundance
TGTGCCAGCAGTGTAACGTGGGGCAGGGGCGGCGAGCAGTACTTC,CASSVTWGRGGEQYF,-,TRBJ2-7,TRBV6-5,-
TGCGCCAGCAGCCCAGCTAGGGGAATCGAGCAGTACTTC,CASSPARGIEQYF,-,TRBJ2-7,TRBV4-1,-
TGTGCCAGCAGTGCCTCGGGTCTACCCTACGAGCAGTACTTC,CASSASGLPYEQYF,-,TRBJ2-7,TRBV25-1,once
TGTGCCAGCAGCTTTCCCCAAGCGGGACTCGCGGAGACCCAGTACTTC,CASSFPQAGLAETQYF,TRBD2,TRBJ2-5,TRBV5-6,-
TGTGCCAGCAGCTCCGGGACTCGGACCGGGGATACGCAGTATTTT,CASSSGTRTGDTQYF,-,TRBJ2-3,TRBV11-2,-
TGTGCCAGCAGCCCGCAGCTAGCGGGAGAGAACACCGGGGAGCTGTTTTTT,CASSPQLAGENTGELFF,TRBD2,TRBJ2-2,TRBV5-4,-
TGCAGCGTTGTAGGGGGCGTCTACGAGCAGTACTTC,CSVVGGVYEQYF,TRBD1,TRBJ2-7,TRBV29-1,-
TGCGCCAGCAGCTTGGACAGAGGGTCGTCTGGAAACACCATATATTTT,CASSLDRGSSGNTIYF,-,TRBJ1-3,TRBV5-1,-
TGTGCCAGTTCCCGGGACAGGGGTAGGTATGAGCAGTTCTTC,CASSRDRGRYEQFF,TRBD1,TRBJ2-1,TRBV19,-
TGTGCCAGCAGCGTAGTGGCTAGCGGGAACACCGGGGAGCTGTTTTTT,CASSVVASGNTGELFF,TRBD2,TRBJ2-2,TRBV9,-
TGTGCCAGCAGCGTCCTCCGGGACTTGCGTCACACCGGGGAGCTGTTTTTT,CASSVLRDLRHTGELFF,-,TRBJ2-2,TRBV9,-
TGTGCCAGCAGTGAAGGGCCAGCAACGCAGTATTTT,CASSEGPATQYF,-,TRBJ2-3,TRBV25-1,-
TGCGCCAGCAGCTTGGGATCTGCAGATACGCAGTATTTT,CASSLGSADTQYF,-,TRBJ2-3,TRBV5-1,-
TGTGCCAGCAGCTCCCAGGGCTATGGCTACACCTTC,CASSSQGYGYTF,-,TRBJ1-2,TRBV5-4,-
TGTGCCAGCGGGAAAGGGGGTCGGGCCGAGGGGCTGTTTTTT,CASGKGGRAEGLFF,-,TRBJ1-4,TRBV7-8,-
TGTGCCAGCAGCCCCTCAAGACTAGCGGGAGATATTGAGCAGTTCTTC,CASSPSRLAGDIEQFF,TRBD2,TRBJ2-1,TRBV4-2,-
TGTGCCAGCAGCGGAAAGGAGGGACAGGGTGTCCACGAGCAGTACTTC,CASSGKEGQGVHEQYF,TRBD1,TRBJ2-7,TRBV9,-
TGCGCCAGCAGCTTGGCGCTCGATGAGCAGTTCTTC,CASSLALDEQFF,-,TRBJ2-1,TRBV5-1,-
TGCGCCAGCAGACTCTACGGACAGGGGTTCTACGAGCAGTACTTC,CASRLYGQGFYEQYF,TRBD1,TRBJ2-7,TRBV5-1,-
TGTGCCAGCTCACGGGACAGGGAGGAAGGTGGCTACACCTTC,CASSRDREEGGYTF,TRBD1,TRBJ1-2,TRBV18,-
TGTGCCAGTAGTATAGAGACCCGATTATCTGGGGCCAACGTCCTGACTTTC,CASSIETRLSGANVLTF,-,TRBJ2-6,TRBV19,-
TGTGCCAGCAGCGTAGAATTCCGGGGAGTAGGGCAGTTCTTC,CASSVEFRGVGQFF,-,TRBJ2-1,TRBV9,once
TGTGCCAGCTCACCGACCCGGACAGGGGAAAAACTGTTTTTT,CASSPTRTGEKLFF,TRBD1,TRBJ1-4,TRBV18,-
TGTGCCTGGAGTCTTCCCGACAGGGTTTCTGGCTACACCTTC,CAWSLPDRVSGYTF,TRBD1,TRBJ1-2,TRBV30,-
TGCGCCAGCAGTGAGTCAGGGGGGGGACTAGCGGGAGCTAGCCAAGAGACCCAGTACTTC,CASSESGGGLAGASQETQYF,TRBD2,TRBJ2-5,TRBV10-2,-
TGTGCCAGCAGTTACGGTCAATACAATGAGCAGTTCTTC,CASSYGQYNEQFF,-,TRBJ2-1,TRBV6-6,-
TGTGCCACCAGCAGAGATGTGGGATCGGATGAAAAACTGTTTTTT,CATSRDVGSDEKLFF,-,TRBJ1-4,TRBV15,-
TGTGCCAGCTCACCGCAACAGGGGGCTACCTACAATGAGCAGTTCTTC,CASSPQQGATYNEQFF,TRBD1,TRBJ2-1,TRBV18,-
TGTGCCAGCAGCCGTGATAGCGGGAGATCCACAGATACGCAGTATTTT,CASSRDSGRSTDTQYF,TRBD2,TRBJ2-3,TRBV5-4,-
TGCGCCAGCAGCTCCCGGGACAAAATCTCCTACGAGCAGTACTTC,CASSSRDKISYEQYF,-,TRBJ2-7,TRBV5-1,-
TGTGCCAGCAGTACCGGGACAGCGAGAAACACTGAAGCTTTCTTT,CASSTGTARNTEAFF,TRBD1,TRBJ1-1,TRBV9,-
TGTGCCAGCAGCTTCCAGATAGCGGGAGTGGCAGATACGCAGTATTTT,CASSFQIAGVADTQYF,TRBD2,TRBJ2-3,TRBV11-1,-
TGTGCCAGTAGTGGACTCTCTGGGGCCAACGTCCTGACTTTC,CASSGLSGANVLTF,-,TRBJ2-6,TRBV19,-
TGTGCCAGCAGCGTAGAGGGGATCTCCTACAATGAGCAGTTCTTC,CASSVEGISYNEQFF,-,TRBJ2-1,TRBV9,-
TGCAGCGTTGCAAGGTTACAGGGGTTGAACACTGAAGCTTTCTTT,CSVARLQGLNTEAFF,TRBD1,TRBJ1-1,TRBV29-1,-
TGCGCCAGCAGCTTAGGGGTTGAAGAGACCCAGTACTTC,CASSLGVEETQYF,-,TRBJ2-5,TRBV5-1,-
TGTGCCATCAGCGGACAGAACAATCAGCCCCAGCATTTT,CAISGQNNQPQHF,-,TRBJ1-5,TRBV10-3,-
TGTGCCAGCAGCCAGACTACCCAAGAGACCCAGTACTTC,CASSQTTQETQYF,-,TRBJ2-5,TRBV9,-
TGTGCCAGCAGCAGGGACATCTCCTACGAGCAGTACTTC,CASSRDISYEQYF,-,TRBJ2-7,TRBV6-5,-
TGTGCCAGCAGCTTCATGGGGCGGCCCACTGAAGCTTTCTTT,CASSFMGRPTEAFF,-,TRBJ1-1,TRBV7-2,once
TGTGCCAGCAGCTCCCGGGGGGCTAGCGGGTCACCCGAGCTGTTTTTT,CASSSRGASGSPELFF,TRBD2,TRBJ2-2,TRBV7-2,-
TGTGCCAGCAGCCAAGGATCTAGCGGGTCCCCCTACGAGCAGTACTTC,CASSQGSSGSPYEQYF,TRBD2,TRBJ2-7,TRBV4-2,-
TGTGCCAGCTCTCTTCCTAGCGGGAGGCGATACAATGAGCAGTTCTTC,CASSLPSGRRYNEQFF,TRBD2,TRBJ2-1,TRBV18,-
TGTGCCAGCGGTCTAGCGGGAGAGATCGATGAGCAGTTCTTC,CASGLAGEIDEQFF,TRBD2,TRBJ2-1,TRBV4-2,-
TGCGCCAGCAGTCGGACTAGCGGGAGGGGCCCCTACGAGCAGTACTTC,CASSRTSGRGPYEQYF,TRBD2,TRBJ2-7,TRBV10-2,-